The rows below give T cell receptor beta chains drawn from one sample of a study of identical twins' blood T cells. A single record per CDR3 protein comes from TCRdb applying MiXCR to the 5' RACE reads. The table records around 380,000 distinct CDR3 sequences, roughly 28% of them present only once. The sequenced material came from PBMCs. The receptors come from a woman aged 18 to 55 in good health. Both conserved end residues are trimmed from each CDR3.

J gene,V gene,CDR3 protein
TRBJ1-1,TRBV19,ASSTLSTVNTEAF
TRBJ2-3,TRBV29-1,SVETGEADTQY
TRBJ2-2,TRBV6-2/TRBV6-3,ASSYSRESLSGELF
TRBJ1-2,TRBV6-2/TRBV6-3,ASSLQDYGYT
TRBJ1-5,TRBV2,ASSALGPGQPQH
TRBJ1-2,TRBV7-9,ASSFGNGGYT
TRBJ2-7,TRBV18,ASSPRESSYEQY
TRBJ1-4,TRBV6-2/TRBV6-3,ASSYGKGGGVNEKLF
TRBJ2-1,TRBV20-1,SAPYYNEQF
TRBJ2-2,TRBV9,ASSGTSGKVGELF
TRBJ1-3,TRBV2,ASSNNPTGPGNTIY
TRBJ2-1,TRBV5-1,ASTAGGSTYNEQF
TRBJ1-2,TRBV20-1,SATRQGSGYT
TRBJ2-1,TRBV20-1,SARDFSGLAGASSYNEQF
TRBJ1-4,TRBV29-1,SVRDMVNEKLF
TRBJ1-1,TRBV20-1,NAGPDRVSEAF
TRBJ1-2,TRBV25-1,TSRTVDGYT
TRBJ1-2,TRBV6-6,ASSFGTGGYGYT
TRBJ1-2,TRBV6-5,ASSYAVTFNYGYT
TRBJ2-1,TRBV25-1,ASSELASGTTHNEQF
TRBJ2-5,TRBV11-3,ASSPQGRETQY
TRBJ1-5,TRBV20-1,SARTLGQGSQPQH
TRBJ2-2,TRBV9,ASSGTRDTGELF
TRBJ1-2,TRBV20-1,SARDGVNYGYT
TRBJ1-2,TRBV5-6,ASSLLGIQTSRGGIYGYT
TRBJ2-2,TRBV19,ASSPHLQGTNTGELF
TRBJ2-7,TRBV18,TSSPLSLYEQY
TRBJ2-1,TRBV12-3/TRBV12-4,ASAVASYNEQF
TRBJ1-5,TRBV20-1,SARDTGSNQPQH
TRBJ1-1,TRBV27,ASSFLGGAEAF
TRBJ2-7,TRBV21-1,ASSKAWGFDEQY
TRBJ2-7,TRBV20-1,SARDRTDYEQY
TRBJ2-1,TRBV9,ASSVGAQAGSSYNEQF
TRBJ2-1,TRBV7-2,ASGPSQNPYNEQF
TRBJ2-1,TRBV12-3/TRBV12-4,ASSTGSTSSYNEQF
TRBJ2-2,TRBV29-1,SVGLAGGPGGELF
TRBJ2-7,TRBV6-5,ASSRDLSGPYEQY
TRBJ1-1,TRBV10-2,ASRTGYTEAF
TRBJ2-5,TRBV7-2,ASSRLDVETQY
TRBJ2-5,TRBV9,ASSATGVGETQY
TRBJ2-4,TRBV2,ASSDAQKNIQY
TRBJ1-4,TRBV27,ASSLFSGETTATNEKLF
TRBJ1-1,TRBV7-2,ASSSYDRFPWNTEAF
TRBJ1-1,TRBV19,ASSARGGDTEAF
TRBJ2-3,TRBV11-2,ASTMIIGGQGESTDTQY
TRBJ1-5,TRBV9,ASSSGQTNQPQH
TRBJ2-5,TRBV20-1,SARDRLAYQETQY
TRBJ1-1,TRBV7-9,ASSLSGQAF
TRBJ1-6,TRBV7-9,ASSSLREVNNSPLH
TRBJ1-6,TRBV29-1,SVAAQLNSPLH
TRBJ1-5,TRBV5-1,ASSLIGGNQPQH
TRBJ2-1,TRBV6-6,ASTPLSSYNEQF
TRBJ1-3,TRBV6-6,ASSRDSANTIY
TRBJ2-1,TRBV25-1,ASSDRDRYYNEKF
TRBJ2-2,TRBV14,ASSVRLAGVTGELF
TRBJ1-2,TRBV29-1,SVVGSYGYT
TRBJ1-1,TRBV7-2,ASSLVGGLGDTEAF
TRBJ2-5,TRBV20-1,SALSSGSYQETQY
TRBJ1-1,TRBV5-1,ASAQGNTEAF